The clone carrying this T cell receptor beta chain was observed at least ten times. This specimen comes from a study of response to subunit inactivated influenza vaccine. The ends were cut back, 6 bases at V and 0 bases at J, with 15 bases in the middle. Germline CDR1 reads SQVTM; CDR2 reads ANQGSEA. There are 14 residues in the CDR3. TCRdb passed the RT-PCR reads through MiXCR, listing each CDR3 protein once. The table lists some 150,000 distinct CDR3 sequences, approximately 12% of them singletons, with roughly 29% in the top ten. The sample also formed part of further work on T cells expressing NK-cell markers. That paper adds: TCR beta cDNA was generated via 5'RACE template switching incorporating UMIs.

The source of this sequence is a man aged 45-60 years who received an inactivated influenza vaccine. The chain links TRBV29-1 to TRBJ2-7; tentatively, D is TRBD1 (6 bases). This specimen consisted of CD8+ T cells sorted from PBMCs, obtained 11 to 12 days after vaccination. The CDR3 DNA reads TGCAGCGTGCTAGACAGGTCAAGCTCCTACGAGCAGTACTTC. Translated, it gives CSVLDRSSSYEQYF.